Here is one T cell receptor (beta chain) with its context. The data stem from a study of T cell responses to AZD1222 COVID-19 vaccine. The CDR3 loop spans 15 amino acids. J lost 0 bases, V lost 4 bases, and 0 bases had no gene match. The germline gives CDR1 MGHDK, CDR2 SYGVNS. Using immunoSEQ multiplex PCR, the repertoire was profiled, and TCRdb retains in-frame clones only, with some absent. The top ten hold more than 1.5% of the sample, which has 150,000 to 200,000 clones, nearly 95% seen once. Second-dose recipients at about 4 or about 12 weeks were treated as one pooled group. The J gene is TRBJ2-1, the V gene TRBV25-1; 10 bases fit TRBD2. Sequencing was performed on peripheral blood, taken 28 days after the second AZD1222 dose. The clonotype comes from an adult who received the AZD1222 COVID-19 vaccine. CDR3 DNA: TGTGCCAGCAGTGCTAGCGGGAGCTCCTACAATGAGCAGTTCTTC. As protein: CASSASGSSYNEQFF.